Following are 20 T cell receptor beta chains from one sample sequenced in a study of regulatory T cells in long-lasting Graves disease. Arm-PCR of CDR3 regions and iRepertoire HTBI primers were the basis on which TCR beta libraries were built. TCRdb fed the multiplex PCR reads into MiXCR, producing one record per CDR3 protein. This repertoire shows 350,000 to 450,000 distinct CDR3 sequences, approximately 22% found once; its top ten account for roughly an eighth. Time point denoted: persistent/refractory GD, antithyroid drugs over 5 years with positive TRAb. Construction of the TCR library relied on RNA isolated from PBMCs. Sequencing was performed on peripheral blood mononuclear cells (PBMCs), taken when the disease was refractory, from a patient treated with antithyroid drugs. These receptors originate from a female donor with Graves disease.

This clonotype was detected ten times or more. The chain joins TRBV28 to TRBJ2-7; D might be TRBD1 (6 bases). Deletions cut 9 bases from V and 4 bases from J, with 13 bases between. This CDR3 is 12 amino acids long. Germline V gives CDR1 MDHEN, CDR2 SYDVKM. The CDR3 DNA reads TGTGCCAGTAATACAGGGAATTACGAGCAGTACTTC. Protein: CASNTGNYEQYF. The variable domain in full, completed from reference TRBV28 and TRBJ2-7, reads DVKVTQSSRYLVKRTGEKVFLECVQDMDHENMFWYRQDPGLGLRLIYFSYDVKMKEKGDIPEGYSVSREKKERFSLILESASTNQTSMYLCASNTGNYEQYFGPGTRLTVT.

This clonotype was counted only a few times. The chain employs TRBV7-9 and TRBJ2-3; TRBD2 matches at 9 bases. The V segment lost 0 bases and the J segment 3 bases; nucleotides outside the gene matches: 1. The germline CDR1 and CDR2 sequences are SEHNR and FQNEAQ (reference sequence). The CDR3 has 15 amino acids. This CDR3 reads CASSLAAGGTDTQYF. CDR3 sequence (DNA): TGTGCCAGCAGCTTAGCAGCGGGAGGAACAGATACGCAGTATTTT.

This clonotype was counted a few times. The CDR3 DNA is TGTGCCAGCAGAGATAGCGGGAGTAGCTTCAATGAGCAGTTCTTC. This codes for CASRDSGSSFNEQFF. The chain is built from TRBV7-9 and TRBJ2-1, with 9 bases lining up with TRBD2. Trimming cost V 6 bases and J 6 bases; bases outside gene matches: 9. CDR1 is SEHNR, CDR2 FQNEAQ, per germline (reference sequence). The CDR3 is 15 amino acids.

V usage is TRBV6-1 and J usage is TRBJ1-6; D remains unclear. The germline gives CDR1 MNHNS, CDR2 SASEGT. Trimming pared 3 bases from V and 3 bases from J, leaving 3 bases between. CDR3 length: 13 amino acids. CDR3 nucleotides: TGTGCCAGCAGTGATAGCTATAATTCACCCCTCCACTTT. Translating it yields CASSDSYNSPLHF.

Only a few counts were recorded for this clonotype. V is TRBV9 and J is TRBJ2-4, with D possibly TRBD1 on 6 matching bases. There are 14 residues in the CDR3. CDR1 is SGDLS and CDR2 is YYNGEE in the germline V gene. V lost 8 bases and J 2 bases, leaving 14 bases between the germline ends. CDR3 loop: CASSGDGTKNIQYF. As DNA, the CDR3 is TGTGCCAGTTCAGGGGATGGAACCAAAAACATTCAGTACTTC.

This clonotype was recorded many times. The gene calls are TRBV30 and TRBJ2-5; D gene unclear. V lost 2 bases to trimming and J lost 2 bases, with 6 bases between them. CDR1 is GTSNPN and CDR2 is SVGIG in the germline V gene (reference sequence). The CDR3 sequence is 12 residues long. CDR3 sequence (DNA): TGTGCCTGGAGTAGGGCGCAAGAGACCCAGTACTTC. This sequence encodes CAWSRAQETQYF.

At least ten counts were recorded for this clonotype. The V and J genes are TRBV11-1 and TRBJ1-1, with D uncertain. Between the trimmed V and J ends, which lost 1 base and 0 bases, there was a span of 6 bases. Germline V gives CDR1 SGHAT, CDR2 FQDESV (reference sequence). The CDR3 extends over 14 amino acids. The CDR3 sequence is CASSLDMMNTEAFF. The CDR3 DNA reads TGTGCCAGCAGCTTAGACATGATGAACACTGAAGCTTTCTTT.

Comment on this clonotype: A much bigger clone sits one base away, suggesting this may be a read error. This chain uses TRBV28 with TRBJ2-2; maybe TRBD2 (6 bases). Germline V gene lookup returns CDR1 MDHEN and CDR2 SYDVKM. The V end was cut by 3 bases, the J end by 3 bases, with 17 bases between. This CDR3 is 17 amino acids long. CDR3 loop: CASSFLARSKDTGELFF. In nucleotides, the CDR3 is TGTGCCAGCAGTTTCCTAGCGAGAAGTAAGGACACCGGGGAGCTGTTTTTT.

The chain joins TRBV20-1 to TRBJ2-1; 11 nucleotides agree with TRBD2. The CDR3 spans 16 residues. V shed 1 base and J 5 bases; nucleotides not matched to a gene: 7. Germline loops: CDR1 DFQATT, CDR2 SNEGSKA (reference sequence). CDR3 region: CSARVASGRSHNEQFF. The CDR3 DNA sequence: TGCAGTGCTAGAGTGGCTAGCGGGAGGTCCCACAATGAGCAGTTCTTC.

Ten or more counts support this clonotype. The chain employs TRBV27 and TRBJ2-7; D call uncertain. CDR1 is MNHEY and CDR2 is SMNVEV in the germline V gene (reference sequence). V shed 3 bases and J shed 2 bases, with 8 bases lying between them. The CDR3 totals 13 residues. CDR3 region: CASSFKGTYEQYF. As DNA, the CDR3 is TGTGCCAGCAGTTTCAAAGGTACCTACGAGCAGTACTTC.

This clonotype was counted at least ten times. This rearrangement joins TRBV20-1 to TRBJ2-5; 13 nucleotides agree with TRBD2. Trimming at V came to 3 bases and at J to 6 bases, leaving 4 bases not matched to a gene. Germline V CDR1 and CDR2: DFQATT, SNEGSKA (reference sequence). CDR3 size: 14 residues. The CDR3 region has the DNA TGCAGTGCTAGCACTAGCGGGAGGGGGAAGACCCAGTACTTC. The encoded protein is CSASTSGRGKTQYF.

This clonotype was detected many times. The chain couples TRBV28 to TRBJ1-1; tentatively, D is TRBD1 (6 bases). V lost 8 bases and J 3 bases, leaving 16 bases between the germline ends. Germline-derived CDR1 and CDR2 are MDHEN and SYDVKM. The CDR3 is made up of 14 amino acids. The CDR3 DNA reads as TGTGCCAGCGCAAGGGGGGAATCTCACACTGAAGCTTTCTTT. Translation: CASARGESHTEAFF.

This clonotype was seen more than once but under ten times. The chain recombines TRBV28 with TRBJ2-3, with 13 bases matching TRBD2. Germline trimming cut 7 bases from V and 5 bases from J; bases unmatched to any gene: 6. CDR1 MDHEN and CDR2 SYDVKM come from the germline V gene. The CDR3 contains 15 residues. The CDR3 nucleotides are TGTGCCAGCATTGGACTAGCGGGAGCTGTAGATACGCAGTATTTT. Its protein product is CASIGLAGAVDTQYF.

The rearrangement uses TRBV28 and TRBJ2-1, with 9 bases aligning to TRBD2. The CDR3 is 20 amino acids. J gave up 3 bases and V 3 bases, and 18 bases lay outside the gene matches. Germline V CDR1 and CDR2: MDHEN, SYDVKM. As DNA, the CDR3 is TGTGCCAGCAGTTTTCAGATCGGGGGGGGTCGGCGGGAGGGCTACAATGAGCAGTTCTTC. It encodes CASSFQIGGGRREGYNEQFF.

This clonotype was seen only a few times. CDR3: CASSYSASGSYEQYF. As DNA, the CDR3 is TGTGCCAGCAGTTACTCGGCTAGCGGCTCCTACGAGCAGTACTTC. V is TRBV6-5 and J is TRBJ2-7; 7 bases align to TRBD2. With 0 bases clipped from V and 0 bases from J, the junction kept 2 bases outside the gene matches. The CDR3 runs 15 residues. Germline V gene sequence: CDR1 MNHEY, CDR2 SVGAGI.

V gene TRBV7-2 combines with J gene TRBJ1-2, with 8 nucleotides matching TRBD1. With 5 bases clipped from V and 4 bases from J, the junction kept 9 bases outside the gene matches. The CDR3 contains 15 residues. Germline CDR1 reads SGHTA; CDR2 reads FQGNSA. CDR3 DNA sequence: TGTGCCAGCAGCATTGACACAGGGGGTTTCTATGGCTACACCTTC. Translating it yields CASSIDTGGFYGYTF.

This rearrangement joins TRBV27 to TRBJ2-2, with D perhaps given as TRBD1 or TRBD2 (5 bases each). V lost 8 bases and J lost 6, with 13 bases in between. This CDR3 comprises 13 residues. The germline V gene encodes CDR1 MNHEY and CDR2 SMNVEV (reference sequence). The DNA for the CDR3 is TGTGCCAGCGTCTCCCTGGGGGCCGGGGAGCTGTTTTTT. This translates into CASVSLGAGELFF.

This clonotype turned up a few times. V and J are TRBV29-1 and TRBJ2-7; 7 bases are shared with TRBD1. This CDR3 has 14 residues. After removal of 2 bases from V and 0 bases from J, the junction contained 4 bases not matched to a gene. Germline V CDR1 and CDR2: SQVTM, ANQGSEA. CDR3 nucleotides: TGCAGCGTTGAAACAGGGGACCGCTCCTACGAGCAGTACTTC. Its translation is CSVETGDRSYEQYF.

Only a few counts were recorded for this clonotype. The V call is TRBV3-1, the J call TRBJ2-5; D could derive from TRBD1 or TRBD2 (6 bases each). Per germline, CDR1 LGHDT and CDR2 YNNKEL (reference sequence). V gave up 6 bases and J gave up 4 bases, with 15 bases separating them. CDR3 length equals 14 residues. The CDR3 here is CASRGGQIGETQYF. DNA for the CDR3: TGTGCCAGCAGGGGGGGCCAAATCGGAGAGACCCAGTACTTC.

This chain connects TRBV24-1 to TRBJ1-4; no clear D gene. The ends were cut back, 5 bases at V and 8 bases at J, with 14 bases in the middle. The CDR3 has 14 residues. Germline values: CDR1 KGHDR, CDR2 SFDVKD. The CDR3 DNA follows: TGTGCCACCAGTGGTGACGGGCCCTTCGAAAAACTGTTTTTT. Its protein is CATSGDGPFEKLFF.